Shown below are 6 T cell receptor beta chains from a single sample sequenced in a study of control samples from healthy donors and cancer patients. Only in-frame clones appear in the TCRdb table, and some are missing; sequencing was by immunoSEQ multiplex PCR. The sample lists some 130,000 clones, 85% to 95% seen once, with 1.7% in the top ten. The sequenced material came from PBMCs. The receptors shown here come from a man aged 50 to 60 with head and neck cancer.

This clone was counted a single time. The chain couples TRBV24-1 to TRBJ2-1, with 8 bases matching TRBD1. The CDR3 contains 16 residues. Trimming at V came to 7 bases and at J to 0 bases, leaving 7 bases not matched to a gene. Germline assignment: CDR1 KGHDR and CDR2 SFDVKD. CDR3 sequence: CATSPPGTGSYNEQFF. CDR3 DNA sequence: TGTGCCACCAGCCCACCCGGGACAGGCTCCTACAATGAGCAGTTCTTC.

This chain uses TRBV5-4 with TRBJ1-4; TRBD1 aligns across 7 bases. Germline V gene lookup returns CDR1 SGHNT and CDR2 YYREEE (reference sequence). This CDR3 comprises 13 residues. J was trimmed by 5 bases and V by 5 bases; bases with no gene match: 3. The CDR3 is CASRGQENEKLFF. DNA for the CDR3: TGTGCCAGCAGAGGACAGGAAAATGAAAAACTGTTTTTT.

The chain uses TRBV7-3 and TRBJ1-2; perhaps TRBD1 as D (6 bases). Trimming left V 5 bases short and J 7 bases short, with 14 bases between. Germline V gene data show CDR1 as SGHTA and CDR2 as FQGTGA. This CDR3 has 13 amino acids. The CDR3, as DNA: TGTGCCAGCAGCGTTAATTTACAGGGTGGCTACACCTTC. Residues: CASSVNLQGGYTF.

The rearrangement uses TRBV4-2 and TRBJ1-1, with 9 nucleotides matching TRBD1. Losses at the gene ends were 1 base for V and 7 bases for J; bases not matched to a gene: 7. Per germline, CDR1 LGHNA and CDR2 YNFKEQ. This CDR3 is built from 15 residues. The CDR3 loop is CASSQATGGAFEAFF. In DNA form, the CDR3 reads TGTGCCAGCAGCCAAGCAACAGGGGGCGCTTTTGAAGCTTTCTTT.

J is TRBJ2-7 and V is TRBV7-2; D is unclear. With 2 bases removed from V and 2 bases from J, the gap between germline ends came to 7 bases. CDR3 size: 13 residues. Germline loops: CDR1 SGHTA, CDR2 FQGNSA. CDR3 DNA sequence: TGTGCCAGCAGCTTACTCCCAGCCTACGAGCAGTACTTC. Residues: CASSLLPAYEQYF.

The chain links TRBV5-1 to TRBJ2-3; D gene unclear. There are 11 residues in the CDR3. CDR1 SGHRS and CDR2 YFSETQ come from the germline V gene. V was cut by 3 bases and J by 3 bases, with 2 bases left in between. CDR3 sequence (DNA): TGCGCCAGCAGCTCTACAGATACGCAGTATTTT. It yields the protein CASSSTDTQYF.